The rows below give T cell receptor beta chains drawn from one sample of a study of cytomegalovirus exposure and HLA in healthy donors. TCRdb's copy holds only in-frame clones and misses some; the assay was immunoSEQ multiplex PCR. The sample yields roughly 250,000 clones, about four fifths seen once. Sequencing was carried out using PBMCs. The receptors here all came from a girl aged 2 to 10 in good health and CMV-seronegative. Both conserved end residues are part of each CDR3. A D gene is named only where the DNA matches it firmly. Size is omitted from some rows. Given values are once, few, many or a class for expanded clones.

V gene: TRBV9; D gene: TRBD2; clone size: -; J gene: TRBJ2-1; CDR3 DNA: TGTGCCAGCAGCGTCCGGGGGGACCACTACAATGAGCAGTTCTTC; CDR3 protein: CASSVRGDHYNEQFF
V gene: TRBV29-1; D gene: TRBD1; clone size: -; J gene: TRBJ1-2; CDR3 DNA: TGCAGCACCGAAGGGCCTACAGGGGGCCCCTATGGCTACACCTTC; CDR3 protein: CSTEGPTGGPYGYTF
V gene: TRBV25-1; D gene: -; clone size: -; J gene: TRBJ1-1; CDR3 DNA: TGTGCCTCCGGGAGGGGCAGGACCACTGAAGCTTTCTTT; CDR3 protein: CASGRGRTTEAFF
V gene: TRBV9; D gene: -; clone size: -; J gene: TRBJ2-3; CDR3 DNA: TGTGCCAGCAGCGTAGATGGTAGCAACACAGATACGCAGTATTTT; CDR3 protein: CASSVDGSNTDTQYF
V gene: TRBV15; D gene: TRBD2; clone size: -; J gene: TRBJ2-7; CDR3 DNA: TGTGCCACCAGCAGAGAGGCGGCGGGAGGGCCGGGCGAGCAGTACTTC; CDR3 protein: CATSREAAGGPGEQYF
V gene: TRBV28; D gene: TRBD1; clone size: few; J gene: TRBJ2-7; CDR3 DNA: TGTGCCAGCGAGAATCCGACAGGGATTTCCTACGAGCAGTACTTC; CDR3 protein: CASENPTGISYEQYF
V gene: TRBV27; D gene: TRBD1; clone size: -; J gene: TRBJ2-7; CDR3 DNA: TGTGCCAGCAGCGACAGGGGGACCTACGAGCAGTACTTC; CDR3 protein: CASSDRGTYEQYF
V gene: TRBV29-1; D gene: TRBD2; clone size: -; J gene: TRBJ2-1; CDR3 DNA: TGCAGCGTTGGAGGACCGGGACCAGCGGGAGTCGGTGAGCAGTTCTTC; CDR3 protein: CSVGGPGPAGVGEQFF
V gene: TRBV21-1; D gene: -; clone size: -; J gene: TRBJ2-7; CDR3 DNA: TGTGCCAGCAGCAAAGCGGCCGCGGAACTCACCTCCTACGAGCAGTACTTC; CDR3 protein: CASSKAAAELTSYEQYF
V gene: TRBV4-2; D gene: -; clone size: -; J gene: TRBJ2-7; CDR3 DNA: TGTGCCAGCAGCCAAGACGGGGACACTGAAACCTACGAGCAGTACTTC; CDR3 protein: CASSQDGDTETYEQYF
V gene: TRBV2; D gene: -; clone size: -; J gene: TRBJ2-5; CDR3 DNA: TGTGCCAGCAGCCGGGATCGAGACGAAGAGACCCAGTACTTC; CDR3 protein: CASSRDRDEETQYF
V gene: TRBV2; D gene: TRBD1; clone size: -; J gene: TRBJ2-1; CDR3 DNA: TGTGCCAGCAGTGGGGACAGGGTAACATTGCGCGTTTCCTACAATGAGCAGTTCTTC; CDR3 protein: CASSGDRVTLRVSYNEQFF
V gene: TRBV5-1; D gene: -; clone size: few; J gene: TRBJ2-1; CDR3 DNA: TGCGCCAGCAGCCTGAACAGGAATGAGCAGTTCTTC; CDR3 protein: CASSLNRNEQFF
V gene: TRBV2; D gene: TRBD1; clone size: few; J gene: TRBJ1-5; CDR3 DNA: TGTGCCAGCGGAGGGCGGACAGGGGGGAGCAATCAGCCCCAGCATTTT; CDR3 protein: CASGGRTGGSNQPQHF
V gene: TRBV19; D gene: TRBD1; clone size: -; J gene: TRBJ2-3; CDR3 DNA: TGTGCCAGTAGTGACAGGGGGATCACAGATACGCAGTATTTT; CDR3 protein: CASSDRGITDTQYF
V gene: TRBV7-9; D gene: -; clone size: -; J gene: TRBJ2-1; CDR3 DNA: TGTGCCAGCAGCCAAGTTACAAGGGGTGAGCAGTTCTTC; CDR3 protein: CASSQVTRGEQFF
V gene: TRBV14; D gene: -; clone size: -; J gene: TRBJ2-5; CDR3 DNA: TGTGCCAGCAGCCAAGACCTCCGGTCGTGGGAGACCCAGTACTTC; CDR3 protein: CASSQDLRSWETQYF
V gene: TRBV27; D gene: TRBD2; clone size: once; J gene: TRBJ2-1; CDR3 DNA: TGTGCCAGCAGTTTAAGGCCTAGCGGGAGAGGTAATGAGCAGTTCTTC; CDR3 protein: CASSLRPSGRGNEQFF
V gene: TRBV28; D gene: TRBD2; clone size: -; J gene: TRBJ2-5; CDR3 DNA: TGTGCCAGCGAGGGACTAGCGGGAGAGGAAGAGACCCAGTACTTC; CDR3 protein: CASEGLAGEEETQYF
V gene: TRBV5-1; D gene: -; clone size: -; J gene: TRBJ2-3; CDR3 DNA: TGCGCCAGCAGCTTTTCCCTCCCGCGGCCCACAGATACGCAGTATTTT; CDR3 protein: CASSFSLPRPTDTQYF
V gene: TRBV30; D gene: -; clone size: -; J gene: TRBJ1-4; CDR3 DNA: TGTGCCTGGAGTGTAAGGTGGGCACCAACAGGGATGAAACTGTTTTTT; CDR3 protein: CAWSVRWAPTGMKLFF
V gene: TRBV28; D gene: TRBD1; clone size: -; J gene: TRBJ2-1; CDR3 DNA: TGTGCCAGCAGTTCAGGGGGCGGGTCCTACAATGAGCAGTTCTTC; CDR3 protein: CASSSGGGSYNEQFF
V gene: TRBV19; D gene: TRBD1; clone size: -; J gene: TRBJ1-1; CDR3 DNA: TGTGCCAGTAGTATCCCAAGACAGGGGTACACTGAAGCTTTCTTT; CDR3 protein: CASSIPRQGYTEAFF
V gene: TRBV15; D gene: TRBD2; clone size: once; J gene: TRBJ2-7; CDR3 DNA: TGTGCCACCAGGTTCGGGACTAGCCACGAGCAGTACTTC; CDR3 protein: CATRFGTSHEQYF
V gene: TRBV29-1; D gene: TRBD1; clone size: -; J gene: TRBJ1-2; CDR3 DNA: TGCAGCGTTTCCCAACAGGGGCTGGGCTACACCTTC; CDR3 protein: CSVSQQGLGYTF
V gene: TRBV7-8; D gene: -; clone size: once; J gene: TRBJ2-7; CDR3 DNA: TGTGCCAGCAGCTTAGTTGGGGCGCTGGACGAGCAGTACTTC; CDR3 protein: CASSLVGALDEQYF
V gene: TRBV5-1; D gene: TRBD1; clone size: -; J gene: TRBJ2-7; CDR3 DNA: TGCGCCAGCAGCTTTGGACAGGGTCCGTACGAGCAGTACTTC; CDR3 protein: CASSFGQGPYEQYF
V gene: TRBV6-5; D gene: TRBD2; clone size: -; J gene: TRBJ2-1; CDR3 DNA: TGTGCCAGCAGCTACGGGTCGGGGGGGCCTAATGAGCAGTTCTTC; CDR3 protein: CASSYGSGGPNEQFF
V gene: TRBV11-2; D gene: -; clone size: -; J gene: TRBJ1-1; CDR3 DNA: TGTGCCAGCAGCCATTACCCCTCGACAGCGAACACTGAAGCTTTCTTT; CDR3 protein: CASSHYPSTANTEAFF
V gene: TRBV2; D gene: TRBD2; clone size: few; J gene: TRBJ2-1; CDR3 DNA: TGTGCCAGCAGCGGGACTAGCGGGGGGTCCAGCTCCTACAATGAGCAGTTCTTC; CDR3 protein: CASSGTSGGSSSYNEQFF
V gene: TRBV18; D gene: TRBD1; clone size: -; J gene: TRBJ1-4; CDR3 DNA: TGTGCCAGCTCACCATCATTGGACAGGGGGTCAGGTGAAAAACTGTTTTTT; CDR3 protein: CASSPSLDRGSGEKLFF
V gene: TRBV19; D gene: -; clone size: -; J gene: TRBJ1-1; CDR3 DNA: TGTGCCGCCAAGGCACAGGGCGACGGGATGCCTGAAGCTTTCTTT; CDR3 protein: CAAKAQGDGMPEAFF
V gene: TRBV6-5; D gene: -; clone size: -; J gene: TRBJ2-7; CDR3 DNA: TGTGCCAGCAGTTACTCGGAGGGAGGTCCCTACGAGCAGTACTTC; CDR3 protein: CASSYSEGGPYEQYF
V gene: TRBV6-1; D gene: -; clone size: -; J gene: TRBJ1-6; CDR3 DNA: TGTGCCAGCAGTGAAGCAGGGGTAGGTAATTCACCCCTCCACTTT; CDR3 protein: CASSEAGVGNSPLHF
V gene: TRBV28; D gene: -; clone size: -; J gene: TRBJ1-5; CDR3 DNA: TGTGCCAGCAGTTTCCCGGGCCAAGGGGTTCAGCCCCAGCATTTT; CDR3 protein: CASSFPGQGVQPQHF
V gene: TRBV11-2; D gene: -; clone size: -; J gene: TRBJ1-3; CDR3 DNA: TGTGCCAGCAGCTTAGGGCCCCTCAGAACTGGAAACACCATATATTTT; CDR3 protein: CASSLGPLRTGNTIYF
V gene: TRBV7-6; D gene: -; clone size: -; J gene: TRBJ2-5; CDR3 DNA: TGTGCCAGCAGCTTAAGCCCCCCAGAGACCCAGTACTTC; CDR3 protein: CASSLSPPETQYF
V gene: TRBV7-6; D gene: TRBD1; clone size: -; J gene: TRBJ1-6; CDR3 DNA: TGTGCCAGCAGCTTAGCGCCTGGGGACAGAAGCAATTCACCCCTCCACTTT; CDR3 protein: CASSLAPGDRSNSPLHF